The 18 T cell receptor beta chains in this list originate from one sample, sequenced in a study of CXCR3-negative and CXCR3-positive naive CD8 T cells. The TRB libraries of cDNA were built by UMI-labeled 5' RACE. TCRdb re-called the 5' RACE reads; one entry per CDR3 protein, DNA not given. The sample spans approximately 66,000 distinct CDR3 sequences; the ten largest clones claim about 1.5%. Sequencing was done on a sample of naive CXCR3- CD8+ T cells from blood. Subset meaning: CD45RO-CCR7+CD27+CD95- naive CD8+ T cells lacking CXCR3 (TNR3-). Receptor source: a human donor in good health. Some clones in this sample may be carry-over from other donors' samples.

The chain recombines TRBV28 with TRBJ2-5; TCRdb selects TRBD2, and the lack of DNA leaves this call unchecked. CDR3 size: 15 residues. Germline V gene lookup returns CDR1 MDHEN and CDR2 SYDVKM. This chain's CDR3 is CASSLVAGGRETQYF.

The CDR3 here is CAWTDVTDTQYF. V and J are TRBV30 and TRBJ2-3. The germline V gene has CDR1 GTSNPN and CDR2 SVGIG (reference sequence). This CDR3 comprises 12 residues.

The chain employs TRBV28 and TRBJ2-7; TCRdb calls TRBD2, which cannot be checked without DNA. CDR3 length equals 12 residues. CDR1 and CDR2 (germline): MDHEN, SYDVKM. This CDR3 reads CASSSREYEQYF.

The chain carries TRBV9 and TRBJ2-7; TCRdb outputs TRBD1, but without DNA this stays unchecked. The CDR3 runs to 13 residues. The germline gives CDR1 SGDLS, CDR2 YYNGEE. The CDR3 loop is CASSPFAGLEQYF.

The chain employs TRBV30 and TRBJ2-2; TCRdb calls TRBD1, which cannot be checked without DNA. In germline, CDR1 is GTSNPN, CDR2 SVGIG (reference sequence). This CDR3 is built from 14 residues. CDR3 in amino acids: CAWKVGGLAGELFF.

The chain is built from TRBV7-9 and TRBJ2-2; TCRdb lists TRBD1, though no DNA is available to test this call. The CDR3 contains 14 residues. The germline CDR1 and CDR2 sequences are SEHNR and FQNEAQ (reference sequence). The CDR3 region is CASSPRMGTGELFF.

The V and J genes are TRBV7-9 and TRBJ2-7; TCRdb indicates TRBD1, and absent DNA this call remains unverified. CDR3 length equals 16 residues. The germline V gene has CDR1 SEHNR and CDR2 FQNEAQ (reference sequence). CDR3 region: CASSLTDRTNPYEQYF.

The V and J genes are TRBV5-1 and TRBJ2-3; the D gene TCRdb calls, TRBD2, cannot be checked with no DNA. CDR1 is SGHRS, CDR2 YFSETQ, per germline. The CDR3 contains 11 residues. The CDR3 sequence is CASSLDGRAVF.

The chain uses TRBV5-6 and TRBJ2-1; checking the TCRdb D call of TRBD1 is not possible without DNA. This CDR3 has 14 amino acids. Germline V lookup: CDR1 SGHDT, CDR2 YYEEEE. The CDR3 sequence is CASESGTGVNEQFF.

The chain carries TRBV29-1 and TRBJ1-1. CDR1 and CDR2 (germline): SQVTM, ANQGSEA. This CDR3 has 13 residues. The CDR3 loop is CSVVGQVQAEAFF.

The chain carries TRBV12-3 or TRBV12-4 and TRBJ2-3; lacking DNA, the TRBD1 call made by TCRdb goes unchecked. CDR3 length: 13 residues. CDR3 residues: CASTPLPTDTQYF.

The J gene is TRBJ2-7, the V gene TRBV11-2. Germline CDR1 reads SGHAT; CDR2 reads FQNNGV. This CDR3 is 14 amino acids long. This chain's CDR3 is CASSQDLERQEQYF. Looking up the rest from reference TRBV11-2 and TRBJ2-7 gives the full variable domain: EAGVAQSPRYKIIEKRQSVAFWCNPISGHATLYWYQQILGQGPKLLIQFQNNGVVDDSQLPKDRFSAERLKGVDSTLKIQPAKLEDSAVYLCASSQDLERQEQYFGPGTRLTVT.

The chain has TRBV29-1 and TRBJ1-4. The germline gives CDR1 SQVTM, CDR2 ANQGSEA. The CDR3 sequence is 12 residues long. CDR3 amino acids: CSVAGTREKLFF.

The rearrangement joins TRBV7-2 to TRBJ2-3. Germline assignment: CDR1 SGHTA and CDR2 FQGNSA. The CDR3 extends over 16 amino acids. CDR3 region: CASSPMRRVGTDTQYF.

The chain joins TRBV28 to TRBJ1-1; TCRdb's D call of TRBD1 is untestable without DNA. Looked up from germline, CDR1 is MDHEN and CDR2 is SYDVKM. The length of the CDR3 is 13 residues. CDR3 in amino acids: CASSLTVDTEAFF.

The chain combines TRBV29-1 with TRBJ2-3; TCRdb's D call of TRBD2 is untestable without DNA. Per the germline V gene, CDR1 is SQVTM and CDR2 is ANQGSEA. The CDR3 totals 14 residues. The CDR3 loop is CSVELGLLTDTQYF.

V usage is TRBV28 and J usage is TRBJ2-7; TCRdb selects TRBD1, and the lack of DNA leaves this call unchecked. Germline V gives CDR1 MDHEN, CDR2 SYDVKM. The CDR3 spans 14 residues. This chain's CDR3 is CASSSGTNPYEQYF.

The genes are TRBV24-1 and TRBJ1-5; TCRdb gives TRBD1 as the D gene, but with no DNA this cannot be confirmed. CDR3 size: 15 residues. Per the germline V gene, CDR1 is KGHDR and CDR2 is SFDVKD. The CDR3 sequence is CATSETDSGNQPQHF.